The clone carrying this T cell receptor beta chain was counted ten times or more. The sample is drawn from a study of neurological immune-mediated disorders. The unsorted libraries originated from 2 million PBMCs that had been stored at -80 C. TCRdb independently ran MiXCR on the 5' RACE reads; one entry per CDR3 protein. The sample records 55,000 to 75,000 distinct CDR3 sequences, about 2.5% being singletons. The CDR3 has 15 amino acids. Per the germline V gene, CDR1 is SGHRS and CDR2 is YFSETQ. V was clipped by 2 bases and J by 0 bases, with 9 bases between them. The chain employs TRBV5-1 and TRBJ1-3; the D is unclear. The sequence was obtained from a man aged 50 to 60 with multiple sclerosis. Sequencing input: PBMCs. The CDR3 spells CASSFATDSGNTIYF. CDR3 sequence (DNA): TGCGCCAGCAGCTTCGCCACGGACTCTGGAAACACCATATATTTT. Full variable domain (outside the CDR3, taken from reference TRBV5-1 and TRBJ1-3): KAGVTQTPRYLIKTRGQQVTLSCSPISGHRSVSWYQQTPGQGLQFLFEYFSETQRNKGNFPGRFSGRQFSNSRSEMNVSTLELGDSALYLCASSFATDSGNTIYFGEGSWLTVV.